The 16 T cell receptor beta chains in this list originate from one sample, sequenced in a study of cytomegalovirus exposure and HLA in healthy donors (dated by TCRdb to about 2017). The library was prepared using the immunoSEQ multiplex PCR assay. For the multiplex PCR, a mixture combining 60 forward primers for TCR Vbeta segments and 13 reverse primers for TCR Jbeta segments was used. Entries here come from immuneACCESS through TCRdb and include only in-frame sequences with V and J called. Some clones fail to appear in such tables; in the studies checked, an unresolved V gene covers under half of the shortfall, and the cause of the remainder is unknown. The sample yields hundreds of thousands of clones; 75% to 80% were counted once. The ten most abundant clones make up around 1.7% of the sample. The sequenced sample was PBMCs. These receptors came from a man between 18 and 35 years old in good health and CMV-seronegative.

This clone was recorded only once. This chain's CDR3 is CASSLELAGGLVDTQYF. The CDR3 nucleotides read TGTGCCAGCAGCTTGGAGCTAGCGGGAGGTCTCGTAGATACGCAGTATTTT. The chain uses TRBV5-5 and TRBJ2-3; 11 bases match TRBD2. V was pared by 0 bases and J by 5 bases, with 8 bases of the junction left unmatched. The CDR3 has 17 residues. Per the germline V gene, CDR1 is SGHKS and CDR2 is YYEKEE (reference sequence).

The chain employs TRBV5-1 and TRBJ1-2, with 11 positions matching TRBD1. J lost 7 bases, V lost 4 bases, and 9 bases had no gene match. The CDR3 runs 15 residues. Germline values: CDR1 SGHRS, CDR2 YFSETQ. The DNA for the CDR3 is TGCGCCAGCAGCCCGTGGACAGGGGGCCAGGGTGGCTACACCTTC. It codes for CASSPWTGGQGGYTF.

The chain has TRBV9 and TRBJ2-1, with 12 nucleotides matching TRBD2. Trimming removed 4 bases from V and 4 bases from J; junction bases left unmatched: 6. Germline V CDR1 and CDR2: SGDLS, YYNGEE. The CDR3 covers 16 residues. The chain's CDR3 is CASSPRTSGKYNEQFF. The DNA of the CDR3 is TGTGCCAGCAGCCCCAGGACTAGCGGGAAGTACAATGAGCAGTTCTTC.

The rearrangement links TRBV7-6 to TRBJ1-1, with D maybe TRBD1 (6 bases). V dropped 5 bases and J dropped 5 bases, with 9 bases sitting between them. Germline loops: CDR1 SGHVS, CDR2 FNYEAQ. This CDR3 is 12 amino acids long. CDR3 region: CASSHQGTEAFF. For the CDR3, the DNA is TGTGCCAGCAGCCACCAGGGGACTGAAGCTTTCTTT.

The chain carries TRBV11-2 and TRBJ1-6, with D uncertain. Trimming removed 7 bases at V and 4 bases at J, with 14 bases between. CDR1 and CDR2 from the germline V gene are SGHAT and FQNNGV. CDR3 length equals 15 residues. CDR3 residues: CASTDTNQYNSPLHF. CDR3 DNA: TGTGCCAGCACCGATACCAACCAGTATAATTCACCCCTCCACTTT.

Turning to this clone: At one end, the junction sequence differs from germline, possibly due to a read error. As DNA, the CDR3 is TGTGCCAGCAGCCTAGCGGGAGGGCCGGGTGACATTCAGTACTTC. This sequence encodes CASSLAGGPGDIQYF. The gene calls are TRBV7-2 and TRBJ2-4; 12 bases map to TRBD2. Germline CDR1 SGHTA, CDR2 FQGNSA. The CDR3 contains 15 residues.

J is TRBJ1-1 and V is TRBV2, with 9 bases lining up with TRBD1. CDR3 length: 15 residues. V lost 4 bases, J lost 1 base, and 4 bases stayed unmatched. Germline-derived CDR1 and CDR2 are SNHLY and FYNNEI. The CDR3 is CASSGDRDRNTEAFF. In DNA, the CDR3 is TGTGCCAGCAGTGGGGACAGGGATCGGAACACTGAAGCTTTCTTT.

This chain links TRBV4-2 with TRBJ1-2, with D perhaps matching TRBD1 (6 bases). The CDR3 spans 14 residues. The germline V gene has CDR1 LGHNA and CDR2 YNFKEQ. The V and J ends lost 0 bases and 8 bases respectively, with 13 bases between them. The CDR3 region is CASSQDEQGYGYTF. The CDR3 region has the DNA TGTGCCAGCAGCCAAGATGAACAGGGATACGGCTACACCTTC.

The V call is TRBV4-2, the J call TRBJ1-1, with D hard to call. V was pared by 1 base and J by 4 bases, with 7 bases between. The CDR3 is made up of 13 amino acids. Germline V lookup: CDR1 LGHNA, CDR2 YNFKEQ. The CDR3 DNA is TGTGCCAGCAGCCAAGGCCGAGGCACTGAAGCTTTCTTT. It translates to CASSQGRGTEAFF.

The chain recombines TRBV29-1 with TRBJ2-5; no clear D gene. Judging by the DNA end, TRBJ2-7 fits better; the J call may be wrong. This CDR3 is built from 12 residues. The germline V gene encodes CDR1 SQVTM and CDR2 ANQGSEA. CDR3 bases: TGCAGCGTTGTAGCCAGCACCTACGAGCAGTACTTC. Protein product: CSVVASTYEQYF.

In its sample, this clone was seen once. The CDR3 DNA follows: TGTGCCAGCAGCTTGGCCGGGCGGGAGGGCGATTACGAGCAGTACTTC. This sequence encodes CASSLAGREGDYEQYF. This sequence joins TRBV5-4 and TRBJ2-7, with 9 nucleotides matching TRBD2. From germline, CDR1 is SGHNT and CDR2 YYREEE (reference sequence). CDR3 length: 16 amino acids. Losses at the gene ends were 0 bases for V and 4 bases for J; bases not matched to a gene: 8.

The chain recombines TRBV4-3 with TRBJ1-2; 9 bases fit TRBD1. Looked up from germline, CDR1 is LGHNA and CDR2 is YSLEER. The junction had 9 bases not matched to a gene; V was cut back by 5 bases and J by 8 bases. This CDR3 spans 14 amino acids. This CDR3 reads CASSFGQGLLGYTF. CDR3 coding DNA: TGCGCCAGCAGCTTCGGACAGGGGCTCCTCGGCTACACCTTC.

V gene TRBV4-3 combines with J gene TRBJ2-7; TRBD1 might be the D (6 bases). The CDR3 covers 15 residues. Germline V gene data show CDR1 as LGHNA and CDR2 as YSLEER. V dropped 0 bases and J dropped 2 bases, with 11 bases sitting between them. CDR3 loop: CASSQDADRTYEQYF. DNA of the CDR3: TGCGCCAGCAGCCAAGACGCAGACAGGACCTACGAGCAGTACTTC.

The genes are TRBV18 and TRBJ2-3; TRBD2 aligns across 7 bases. The CDR3 runs to 14 residues. Germline CDR1 and CDR2: KGHSH and LQKENI. V shed 3 bases, J shed 2 bases, and the junction held 2 bases outside the gene matches. CDR3 DNA: TGTGCCAGCTCACCCGGGACTATCACAGATACGCAGTATTTT. Its translation is CASSPGTITDTQYF.

This clone has just one count. Its ends do not fully match the called genes, so a read error is possible. The chain has TRBV10-3 and TRBJ1-5; TRBD1 agrees at 7 bases. CDR3 length equals 14 residues. Germline assignment: CDR1 ENHRY and CDR2 SYGVKD. The CDR3 is CAISGTGGNQLQHF. The CDR3 nucleotides are TGTGCCATCAGTGGGACAGGTGGCAATCAGCTCCAGCATTTT.

The chain is built from TRBV5-1 and TRBJ2-3, with TRBD1 identical over 8 bases. Germline V gene data show CDR1 as SGHRS and CDR2 as YFSETQ. CDR3 length: 16 residues. The J segment lost 2 bases and the V segment lost 0 bases, leaving 5 bases of the junction unmatched. The chain's CDR3 is CASSLGTGILTDTQYF. DNA of the CDR3: TGCGCCAGCAGCTTGGGGACAGGGATCCTCACAGATACGCAGTATTTT.